The 10 T cell receptor beta chains in this list originate from one sample, sequenced in a study of cytomegalovirus exposure and HLA in healthy donors. It was with 60 Vbeta and 13 Jbeta primers that the PCR ran. Clones were sequenced by immunoSEQ multiplex PCR, and TCRdb holds only the in-frame ones, with some missing. The repertoire holds nearly 110,000 clones, with about 74% as singletons. The sample taken for sequencing was PBMCs. These receptors were obtained from a woman between 40 and 55 years old in good health and CMV-seropositive.

The chain links TRBV5-1 to TRBJ1-4, with D possibly matching TRBD1 (5 bases). V was pared by 4 bases and J by 1 base, with 8 bases between. There are 14 residues in the CDR3. Germline CDR1 reads SGHRS; CDR2 reads YFSETQ. CDR3 in amino acids: CASSSGGTNEKLFF. The CDR3 DNA is TGCGCCAGCAGCAGCGGGGGAACTAATGAAAAACTGTTTTTT.

The V and J genes are TRBV19 and TRBJ1-6; D is undetermined. CDR1 is LNHDA, CDR2 SQIVND, per germline (reference sequence). CDR3 length: 13 residues. Deletions cut 5 bases from V and 5 bases from J, with 7 bases between. CDR3 protein: CASSWTNNSPLHF. The DNA for the CDR3 is TGTGCCAGTAGTTGGACTAATAATTCACCCCTCCACTTT.

The chain employs TRBV21-1 and TRBJ2-5; the table names TRBD1, a call not compared with the DNA. TRBV21-1 is listed as a pseudogene. There are 16 residues in the CDR3. The CDR3 here is CASPKGEQGGQETQYF. In DNA form, the CDR3 reads TGTGCCAGCCCTAAAGGGGAGCAGGGGGGCCAAGAGACCCAGTACTTC.

The rearrangement links TRBV30 to TRBJ1-3, with no clear D. V lost 0 bases, J lost 0 bases, and 15 bases lay in between. Per germline, CDR1 GTSNPN and CDR2 SVGIG (reference sequence). The CDR3 is 17 residues long. CDR3 DNA sequence: TGTGCCTGGAGTGTACTCCGGGGTCGCGCCTCTGGAAACACCATATATTTT. Translated: CAWSVLRGRASGNTIYF.

The rearrangement uses TRBV11-2 and TRBJ1-3; 9 nucleotides line up with TRBD1. Trimming cost V 5 bases and J 3 bases; bases outside gene matches: 5. Germline V CDR1 and CDR2: SGHAT, FQNNGV. The CDR3 has 15 residues. The CDR3 DNA sequence: TGTGCCAGCAGCGTCGACAGGGGGATTGGAAACACCATATATTTT. The encoded protein is CASSVDRGIGNTIYF.

In this sample, this clone turned up a few times. The CDR3 sequence: CASSLNSRGNDEKLFF. In DNA form, the CDR3 reads TGTGCCAGCAGCTTAAATTCTCGGGGAAACGATGAAAAACTGTTTTTT. This chain links TRBV7-6 with TRBJ1-4; D is undetermined. Trimming took off 2 bases at V and 6 bases at J, with 16 bases between the two ends. This CDR3 has 16 residues. Germline CDR1 is SGHVS and CDR2 is FNYEAQ.

The chain recombines TRBV7-3 with TRBJ2-3, with 10 bases identical to TRBD2. Germline CDR1 and CDR2: SGHTA and FQGTGA. The CDR3 sequence is 17 residues long. Trimming removed 5 bases from V and 2 bases from J; junction bases left unmatched: 10. DNA for the CDR3: TGTGCCAGCAGCCCCCTAGGGAGCGGGGGGGCCACAGATACGCAGTATTTT. Protein sequence: CASSPLGSGGATDTQYF.

This sequence joins TRBV5-1 and TRBJ1-3; perhaps TRBD1 as D (5 bases). Deletions cut 4 bases from V and 0 bases from J, with 11 bases between. Germline loops: CDR1 SGHRS, CDR2 YFSETQ. This CDR3 has 15 amino acids. As DNA, the CDR3 is TGCGCCAGCAGCGTCAGGGAAAGCTCTGGAAACACCATATATTTT. Translating it yields CASSVRESSGNTIYF.

The chain employs TRBV5-1 and TRBJ1-1; 8 bases line up with TRBD1. J lost 5 bases, V lost 4 bases, and 4 bases had no gene match. This CDR3 has 13 residues. Germline CDR1 is SGHRS and CDR2 is YFSETQ. CDR3 sequence: CASSNDRGTEAFF. In DNA form, the CDR3 reads TGCGCCAGCAGCAACGACAGGGGTACTGAAGCTTTCTTT.

This clone was seen a few times. The V and J genes are TRBV5-4 and TRBJ1-1; 9 bases are a match to TRBD1. The germline V gene encodes CDR1 SGHNT and CDR2 YYREEE (reference sequence). The CDR3 is made up of 15 amino acids. The V and J ends lost 0 bases and 4 bases, in that order; junction bases with no gene match: 4. The CDR3 sequence is CASSLAATGGTEAFF. The CDR3 coding sequence is TGTGCCAGCAGCTTGGCGGCGACAGGGGGCACTGAAGCTTTCTTT.